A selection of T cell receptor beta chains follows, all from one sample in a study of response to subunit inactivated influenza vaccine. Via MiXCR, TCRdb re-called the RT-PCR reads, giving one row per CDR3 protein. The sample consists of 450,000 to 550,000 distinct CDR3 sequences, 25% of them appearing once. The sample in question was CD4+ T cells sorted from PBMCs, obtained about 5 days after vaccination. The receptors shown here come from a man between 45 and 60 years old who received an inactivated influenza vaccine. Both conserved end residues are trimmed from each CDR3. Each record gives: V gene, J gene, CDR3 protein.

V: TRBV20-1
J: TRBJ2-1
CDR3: SARPPRLADVYNEQF

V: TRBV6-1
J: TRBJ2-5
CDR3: ASSEVYRRETQY

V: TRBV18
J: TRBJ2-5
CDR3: ASSPSIQETQY

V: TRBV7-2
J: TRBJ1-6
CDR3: ASSLAGAINSPLH

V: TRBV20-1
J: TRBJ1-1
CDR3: SASRFFEAF

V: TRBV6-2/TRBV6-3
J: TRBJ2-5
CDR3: ASSRPWGAETQY

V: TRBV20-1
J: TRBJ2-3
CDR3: SARATGAQTDTQY

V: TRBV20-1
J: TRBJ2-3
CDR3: SKDRATDTQY

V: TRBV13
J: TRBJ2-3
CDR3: ASSLGSGTVTDTQY

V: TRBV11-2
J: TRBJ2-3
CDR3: ASSLVQRGGKETDTQY

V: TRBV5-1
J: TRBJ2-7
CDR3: ASSLRTQTTNEQY

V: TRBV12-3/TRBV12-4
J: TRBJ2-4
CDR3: ASSLSGAGAKNIQY

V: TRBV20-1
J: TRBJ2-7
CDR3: SASMSEGFHEQY

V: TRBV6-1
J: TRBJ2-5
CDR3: ASNAQTGDQETQY

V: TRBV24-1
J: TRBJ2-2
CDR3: ATSDFLDSGELF

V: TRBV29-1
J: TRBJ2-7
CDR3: SVLATPRDGSSYEQY

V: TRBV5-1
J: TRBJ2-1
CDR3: ASSWGTSGSQGEQF

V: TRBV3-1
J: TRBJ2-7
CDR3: ASSQDPGLVYEQY

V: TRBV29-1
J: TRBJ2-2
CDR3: SVRDYGSGELF

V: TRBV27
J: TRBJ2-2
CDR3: ASSPRDRGTGELF

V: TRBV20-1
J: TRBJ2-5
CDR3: SASVYGSQETQY

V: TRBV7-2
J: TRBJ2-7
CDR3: ASSPILRGAYEQY

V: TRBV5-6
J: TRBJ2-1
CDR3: ASSWGRGELLNNEQF

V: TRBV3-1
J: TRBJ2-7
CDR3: ASSFAGQGINEQY

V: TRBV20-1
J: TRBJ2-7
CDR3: SANGGRGGYEQY

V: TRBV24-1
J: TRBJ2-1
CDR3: ATSDPSSADLNEQF

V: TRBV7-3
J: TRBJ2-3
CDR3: ASSPGWWEGTDTQY

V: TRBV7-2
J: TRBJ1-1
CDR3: ASSLPLQGARNTEAF

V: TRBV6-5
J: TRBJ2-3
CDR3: ASSSTKLAGLTDTQY

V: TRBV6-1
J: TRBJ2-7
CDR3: ASGGTGGNYEQY

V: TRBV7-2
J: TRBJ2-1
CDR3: ASSLGVAGVGEQF

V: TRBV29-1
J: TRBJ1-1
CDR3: SVVGYRGTEAF

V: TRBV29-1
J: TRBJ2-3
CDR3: SVEGLAGDTQY

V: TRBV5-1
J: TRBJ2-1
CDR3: ASSFDFYNEQF